The 30 T cell receptor beta chains in this list originate from one sample, sequenced in a study of blood T cell repertoires in COVID-19. Here immunoSEQ multiplex PCR was the method, and the copy in TCRdb shows in-frame clones only, minus some. The sample includes approximately 330,000 clones, about 90% seen only once; the top ten take around 1%. Sample: peripheral blood. These receptor sequences come from a woman between 40 and 55 years old with COVID-19, enrolled during active disease.

This clone has a single count. The gene calls are TRBV5-4 and TRBJ1-2; the match to TRBD1 covers 7 bases. CDR3 length: 15 amino acids. V shed 0 bases, J shed 2 bases, and the junction held 4 bases outside the gene matches. The germline V gene has CDR1 SGHNT and CDR2 YYREEE (reference sequence). CDR3 in DNA: TGTGCCAGCAGCTTGGGGACAGGTTTAAACTATGGCTACACCTTC. The encoded protein is CASSLGTGLNYGYTF.

A single count supports this clone. The V gene is TRBV2, the J gene TRBJ1-3; maybe TRBD1 (6 bases). Germline V CDR1 and CDR2: SNHLY, FYNNEI. There are 15 residues in the CDR3. V dropped 8 bases and J dropped 0 bases, with 14 bases sitting between them. The DNA of the CDR3 is TGTGCCAGCTCTGACAGGTTCAACTCTGGAAACACCATATATTTT. It yields the protein CASSDRFNSGNTIYF.

The rearrangement links TRBV6-2 or TRBV6-3 to TRBJ2-7; TRBD2 matches 10 bases. The CDR3 is 16 residues long. Losses at the gene ends were 5 bases for V and 1 base for J; bases not matched to a gene: 8. Per the germline V gene, CDR1 is MNHEY and CDR2 is SVGEGT. The CDR3 is CASSLLSSGSSYEQYF. The CDR3 region has the DNA TGTGCCAGCAGTCTTCTATCTAGCGGGAGTTCCTACGAGCAGTACTTC.

The chain carries TRBV4-3 and TRBJ2-2; perhaps TRBD1 as D (6 bases). This CDR3 is built from 16 residues. V was shortened by 1 base and J by 0 bases, with 9 bases between the two germline ends. Per the germline V gene, CDR1 is LGHNA and CDR2 is YSLEER. The CDR3 reads CASSQGTGSNTGELFF. CDR3 coding DNA: TGCGCCAGCAGCCAAGGAACAGGGTCGAACACCGGGGAGCTGTTTTTT.

The chain recombines TRBV28 with TRBJ1-4, with D possibly TRBD1 on 6 matching bases. The CDR3 totals 14 residues. From germline, CDR1 is MDHEN and CDR2 SYDVKM. V gave up 8 bases and J gave up 4 bases, with 14 bases separating them. CDR3 in DNA: TGTGCCAGCGAAAGCACAGGGATTAATGAAAAACTGTTTTTT. Residues: CASESTGINEKLFF.

The gene calls are TRBV27 and TRBJ1-4; no clear D gene. V shed 2 bases and J shed 4 bases, with 11 bases lying between them. The germline gives CDR1 MNHEY, CDR2 SMNVEV (reference sequence). The CDR3 is made up of 15 amino acids. The CDR3 is CASSLNGANNEKLFF. The CDR3 DNA reads as TGTGCCAGCAGTTTAAACGGAGCAAATAATGAAAAACTGTTTTTT.

This chain joins TRBV28 and TRBJ2-2; no firm D call. Germline values: CDR1 MDHEN, CDR2 SYDVKM. This CDR3 has 12 amino acids. Trimming took off 6 bases at V and 5 bases at J, with 7 bases between the two ends. CDR3 nucleotides: TGTGCCAGCAGGACTGTTACCGGGGAGCTGTTTTTT. As protein: CASRTVTGELFF.

The chain recombines TRBV27 with TRBJ2-7, with unresolved D. V lost 2 bases and J lost 12, with 14 bases in between. The germline gives CDR1 MNHEY, CDR2 SMNVEV (reference sequence). The CDR3 spans 12 residues. In DNA form, the CDR3 reads TGTGCCAGCAGTTTAAAAGGAGCTCCCCGGTACTTC. It specifies CASSLKGAPRYF.

As concerns this clone: The same CDR3 arises from other DNA sequences in this sample as well. This rearrangement joins TRBV6-5 to TRBJ1-2, with D possibly being TRBD1 (6 bases). From germline, CDR1 is MNHEY and CDR2 SVGAGI. CDR3 length: 14 residues. The ends were cut back, 2 bases at V and 2 bases at J, with 9 bases in the middle. CDR3 nucleotide sequence: TGTGCCAGCAGTTACCTGGACAGAAACTATGGCTACACCTTC. Its translation is CASSYLDRNYGYTF.

The chain carries TRBV14 and TRBJ2-1; perhaps TRBD2 as D (9 bases). Trimming took 3 bases from V and 0 from J, leaving 21 bases between them. CDR1 is SGHDN, CDR2 FVKESK, per germline. There are 19 residues in the CDR3. The CDR3 nucleotides read TGTGCCAGCAGCCACAGGGGGCTAGCGGGACTGAGCTCCTACAATGAGCAGTTCTTC. Its translation: CASSHRGLAGLSSYNEQFF.

This clone came up once. The chain recombines TRBV5-4 with TRBJ2-3, with D unresolved. V was cut by 0 bases and J by 3 bases, with 8 bases left in between. This CDR3 comprises 14 residues. Germline assignment: CDR1 SGHNT and CDR2 YYREEE (reference sequence). CDR3 in DNA: TGTGCCAGCAGCTTGGGTCCGGGTACAGATACGCAGTATTTT. It translates to CASSLGPGTDTQYF.

The chain employs TRBV9 and TRBJ2-1; 8 nucleotides match TRBD2. The CDR3 length is 16 residues. Germline V gene data show CDR1 as SGDLS and CDR2 as YYNGEE. V shed 1 base and J 8 bases; nucleotides not matched to a gene: 11. CDR3: CASSVSGGVPIHEQFF. DNA of the CDR3: TGTGCCAGCAGCGTATCGGGGGGGGTACCCATTCATGAGCAGTTCTTC.

This chain uses TRBV30 with TRBJ2-7; D remains ambiguous. The CDR3 is 14 residues long. Trimming took off 4 bases at V and 3 bases at J, with 16 bases between the two ends. Germline V gene data show CDR1 as GTSNPN and CDR2 as SVGIG (reference sequence). DNA of the CDR3: TGTGCCTGGACCTCTTACGGCAGGCGCTACGAGCAGTACTTC. This encodes CAWTSYGRRYEQYF.

Here the CDR3 DNA reads TGTGCCAGCACCCCCGGGGGAATTAATGAAAAACTGTTTTTT. It encodes CASTPGGINEKLFF. The rearrangement links TRBV28 to TRBJ1-4, with D possibly TRBD1 on 5 matching bases. Trimming cost V 7 bases and J 4 bases, with 13 bases left between them. The length of the CDR3 is 14 residues. The V gene's germline CDR1 is MDHEN and CDR2 SYDVKM.

This chain uses TRBV4-1 with TRBJ2-5; D possibly corresponds to TRBD1 (5 bases). V was pared by 1 base and J by 1 base, with 16 bases between. Per germline, CDR1 MGHRA and CDR2 YSYEKL. The CDR3 is 17 amino acids. CDR3 protein: CASSQGSNRQIQETQYF. In DNA, the CDR3 is TGCGCCAGCAGCCAAGGTTCCAACAGGCAGATCCAAGAGACCCAGTACTTC.

The chain uses TRBV2 and TRBJ2-1; 9 bases are a match to TRBD2. In germline, CDR1 is SNHLY, CDR2 FYNNEI. There are 15 residues in the CDR3. The J segment lost 10 bases and the V segment lost 7 bases, leaving 14 bases of the junction unmatched. This CDR3 is CASKNSGGPTREQFF. CDR3 coding DNA: TGTGCCAGCAAAAATAGCGGGGGTCCCACACGGGAGCAGTTCTTC.

V is TRBV19 and J is TRBJ2-7; possibly TRBD2 for D (6 bases). V gave up 6 bases and J gave up 3 bases, with 18 bases separating them. This CDR3 contains 15 residues. The V gene's germline CDR1 is LNHDA and CDR2 SQIVND (reference sequence). CDR3 residues: CASSLFDGSGYEQYF. CDR3 nucleotide sequence: TGTGCCAGTAGCTTATTTGACGGGAGCGGCTACGAGCAGTACTTC.

In its sample, this clone was seen once. The gene calls are TRBV5-1 and TRBJ1-4, with unresolved D. CDR3 length: 13 residues. V lost 1 base, J lost 5 bases, and 6 bases lay in between. Germline CDR1 SGHRS, CDR2 YFSETQ. The CDR3 coding sequence is TGCGCCAGCAGCTTGAACCAGAATGAAAAACTGTTTTTT. It codes for CASSLNQNEKLFF.

The chain links TRBV7-2 to TRBJ1-5; D gene ambiguous. The V and J ends lost 1 base and 6 bases respectively, with 7 bases between them. Germline V lookup: CDR1 SGHTA, CDR2 FQGNSA. The CDR3 totals 13 residues. As DNA, the CDR3 is TGTGCCAGCAGCTTAGGAGTTGGTCAGCCCCAGCATTTT. It is translated as CASSLGVGQPQHF. Drawing the rest from reference TRBV7-2 and TRBJ1-5, the complete variable domain is GAGVSQSPSNKVTEKGKDVELRCDPISGHTALYWYRQSLGQGLEFLIYFQGNSAPDKSGLPSDRFSAERTGGSVSTLTIQRTQQEDSAVYLCASSLGVGQPQHFGDGTRLSIL.

V usage is TRBV4-3 and J usage is TRBJ1-2, with D tentatively TRBD1 (5 bases). V dropped 0 bases and J dropped 14 bases, with 13 bases sitting between them. Per germline, CDR1 LGHNA and CDR2 YSLEER. The length of the CDR3 is 12 residues. The CDR3 region has the DNA TGCGCCAGCAGCCAAGATCAGGGATCGAGGACCTTC. This codes for CASSQDQGSRTF.

The chain links TRBV7-3 to TRBJ1-6; 8 bases are shared with TRBD1. The CDR3 extends over 13 amino acids. Germline values: CDR1 SGHTA, CDR2 FQGTGA. V lost 5 bases to trimming and J lost 11 bases; unmatched junction nucleotides: 5. The DNA for the CDR3 is TGTGCCAGCAGCCCGACAGGGGAGCCACCCCTCCACTTT. Its protein is CASSPTGEPPLHF.

The rearrangement uses TRBV2 and TRBJ2-7, with TRBD1 matching over 7 bases. The CDR3 is 15 amino acids. Trimming took 5 bases from V and 3 from J; bases not matched to a gene: 10. CDR1 and CDR2 from the germline V gene are SNHLY and FYNNEI. The CDR3 loop reads CASSFEQGSYYEQYF. DNA for the CDR3: TGTGCCAGCAGTTTCGAACAGGGGAGTTACTACGAGCAGTACTTC.

The rearrangement uses TRBV19 and TRBJ1-3; D perhaps matches TRBD1 (5 bases). Germline V gene data show CDR1 as LNHDA and CDR2 as SQIVND (reference sequence). V lost 3 bases, J lost 3 bases, and 12 bases lay in between. CDR3 length equals 15 residues. The CDR3 sequence is CASSITGTFGNTIYF. DNA for the CDR3: TGTGCCAGTAGTATCACAGGCACCTTTGGAAACACCATATATTTT. Variable domain in full (rest from reference TRBV19 and TRBJ1-3): DGGITQSPKYLFRKEGQNVTLSCEQNLNHDAMYWYRQDPGQGLRLIYYSQIVNDFQKGDIAEGYSVSREKKESFPLTVTSAQKNPTAFYLCASSITGTFGNTIYFGEGSWLTVV.

The chain carries TRBV15 and TRBJ1-5; no firm D call. The germline V gene has CDR1 LNHNV and CDR2 YYDKDF (reference sequence). This CDR3 region has 17 residues. V lost 0 bases, J lost 1 base, and 13 bases lay in between. The CDR3 DNA is TGTGCCACCAGCAGAGATTGGTCGGGAGGGAGCAATCAGCCCCAGCATTTT. Encoded protein: CATSRDWSGGSNQPQHF.

Remarks on this clone: The sample contains more than one DNA sequence encoding this CDR3. This sequence joins TRBV30 and TRBJ1-1, with D hard to call. Germline V lookup: CDR1 GTSNPN, CDR2 SVGIG (reference sequence). With 0 bases removed from V and 5 bases from J, the gap between germline ends came to 10 bases. This CDR3 region has 13 residues. This chain's CDR3 is CAWSVRGGTEAFF. The CDR3 DNA follows: TGTGCCTGGAGTGTACGAGGTGGAACTGAAGCTTTCTTT. Using reference TRBV30 and TRBJ1-1 for the parts outside the CDR3, the full variable domain is SQTIHQWPATLVQPVGSPLSLECTVEGTSNPNLYWYRQAAGRGLQLLFYSVGIGQISSEVPQNLSASRPQDRQFILSSKKLLLSDSGFYLCAWSVRGGTEAFFGQGTRLTVV.

The chain recombines TRBV6-5 with TRBJ2-1; 9 nucleotides line up with TRBD1. The CDR3 has 14 amino acids. The germline V gene has CDR1 MNHEY and CDR2 SVGAGI. J gave up 7 bases and V 7 bases, and 8 bases lay outside the gene matches. CDR3 sequence reads: CASKPGQGWNEQFF. DNA for the CDR3: TGTGCCAGCAAACCGGGACAGGGATGGAATGAGCAGTTCTTC.

This sequence joins TRBV5-8 and TRBJ1-2; D is unclear. The CDR3 is made up of 14 amino acids. The germline V gene has CDR1 SGHTS and CDR2 YDEGEE. Trimming removed 3 bases at V and 3 bases at J, with 12 bases between. CDR3: CASSSVFSHYGYTF. CDR3 sequence (DNA): TGTGCCAGCAGCTCTGTCTTTAGCCACTATGGCTACACCTTC.

V and J are TRBV28 and TRBJ1-2, with 9 bases lining up with TRBD1. After removal of 7 bases from V and 3 bases from J, the junction contained 9 bases not matched to a gene. The germline gives CDR1 MDHEN, CDR2 SYDVKM. The CDR3 has 15 residues. The CDR3 region has the DNA TGTGCCAGCAACCGACCGGGACAGGGAGACTATGGCTACACCTTC. Its translation: CASNRPGQGDYGYTF.

The V call is TRBV6-2 or TRBV6-3, the J call TRBJ2-3; TRBD1 might be the D (7 bases). The V gene's germline CDR1 is MNHEY and CDR2 SVGEGT. Trimming pared 0 bases from V and 2 bases from J, leaving 15 bases between. This CDR3 has 17 amino acids. The DNA of the CDR3 is TGTGCCAGCAGTTACTCGGTGCGGGACAGAGTCACAGATACGCAGTATTTT. It yields the protein CASSYSVRDRVTDTQYF.

As regards this clone: The sample holds other DNA sequences that translate to the same CDR3. The V gene is TRBV5-1, the J gene TRBJ2-5; the match to TRBD2 covers 8 bases. V lost 0 bases to trimming and J lost 5 bases; unmatched junction nucleotides: 12. The CDR3 loop spans 17 amino acids. CDR1 is SGHRS and CDR2 is YFSETQ in the germline V gene. The DNA of the CDR3 is TGCGCCAGCAGCTTGGCCACTGGGACTAGGGTCGCGGAGACCCAGTACTTC. It is translated as CASSLATGTRVAETQYF.